This record covers a single T cell receptor (beta chain). What it binds is unknown. Next came a second PCR, run for about 6 to 11 cycles, which used a sample-barcoded 5' primer along with a J-beta primer mix. Each cDNA molecule carried a tag from a template-switch adaptor that contained 12 random nucleotides. TCRdb ran MiXCR on the 5' RACE reads and lists one entry per CDR3 protein. The sample lists roughly 2 million distinct CDR3 sequences; about 50% were seen once. The data belong to a study of blood T cells in healthy people across ages. Study conclusions and caveats: Possibly, changes in expanded clonotypes were confounded because donor CMV status was unknown. With unsorted PBMCs, a conclusive comparison of naive versus antigen-experienced cells was not possible.

The V end was cut by 2 bases, the J end by 2 bases, with 10 bases between. Per germline, CDR1 LGHNA and CDR2 YSLEER. This CDR3 spans 14 amino acids. The material sequenced was blood. The TCR sequence derives from a middle-aged woman in good health. The chain employs TRBV4-3 and TRBJ2-7; tentative D call: TRBD1 (6 bases). CDR3 protein: CASSQRSGAYEQYF. As DNA, the CDR3 is TGCGCCAGCAGCCAAAGGTCAGGGGCCTACGAGCAGTACTTC.